This TCR beta chain was captured by sequencing in a study of T cells in Graves' hyperthyroidism and ophthalmopathy. Study results and limitations: Ophthalmopathy onset followed model prediction by a median approximately seven months. In simple terms, a model built on 13 V-J features told ophthalmopathy apart from stable hyperthyroidism. The majority of expanded thyroid clonotypes above 0.001 also appeared in blood.

Patients with uncontrolled infections, other autoimmune diseases, pregnancy or lactation were excluded. CDR1 is MNHNS, CDR2 SASEGT, per germline. This CDR3 has 14 amino acids. RNA transcripts gave rise to amplified TCR beta CDR3 regions. In the first-round RT-PCR of the TCR CDR3, the HTBI primer set was used. TCRdb reanalysed the multiplex PCR reads using MiXCR and keeps one entry per CDR3 protein. The table lists over 650,000 distinct CDR3 sequences, 45% of them singletons. This clonotype was counted between two and nine times. Its antigen is not known. The germline gene is not matched at one end of the junction; a read error may be the cause.

J is TRBJ1-1 and V is TRBV6-1; TRBD1 agrees at 9 bases. Sample: peripheral blood or thyroid tissue (not recorded which). The sequence came from an adult man with Graves' disease, either hyperthyroidism or ophthalmopathy (not recorded which). Here the CDR3 DNA reads TGTGCCATCAGTGGACAGGGGTCCCAGCCCCTGGCTTTCTTT. Translating it yields CAISGQGSQPLAFF.